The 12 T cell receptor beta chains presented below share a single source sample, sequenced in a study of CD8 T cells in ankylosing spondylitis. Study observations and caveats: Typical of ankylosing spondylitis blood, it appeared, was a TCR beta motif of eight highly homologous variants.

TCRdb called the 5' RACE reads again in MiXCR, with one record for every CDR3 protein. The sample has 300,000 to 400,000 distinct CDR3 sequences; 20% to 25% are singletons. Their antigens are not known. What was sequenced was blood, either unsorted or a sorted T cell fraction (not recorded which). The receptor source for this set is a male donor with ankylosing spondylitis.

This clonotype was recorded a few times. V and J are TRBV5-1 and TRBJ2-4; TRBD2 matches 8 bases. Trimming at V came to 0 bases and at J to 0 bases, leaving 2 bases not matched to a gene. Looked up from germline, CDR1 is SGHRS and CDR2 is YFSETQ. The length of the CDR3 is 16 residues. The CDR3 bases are TGCGCCAGCAGCTTGGCGCTAGCGGGAGCCAAAAACATTCAGTACTTC. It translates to CASSLALAGAKNIQYF.

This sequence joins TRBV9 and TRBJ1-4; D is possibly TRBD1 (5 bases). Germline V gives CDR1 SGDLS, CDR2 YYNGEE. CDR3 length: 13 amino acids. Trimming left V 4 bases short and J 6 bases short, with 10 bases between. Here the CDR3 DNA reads TGTGCCAGCAGCCGGGGGAACGATGAAAAACTGTTTTTT. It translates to CASSRGNDEKLFF. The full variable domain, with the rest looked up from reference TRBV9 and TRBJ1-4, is DSGVTQTPKHLITATGQRVTLRCSPRSGDLSVYWYQQSLDQGLQFLIQYYNGEERAKGNILERFSAQQFPDLHSELNLSSLELGDSALYFCASSRGNDEKLFFGSGTQLSVL.

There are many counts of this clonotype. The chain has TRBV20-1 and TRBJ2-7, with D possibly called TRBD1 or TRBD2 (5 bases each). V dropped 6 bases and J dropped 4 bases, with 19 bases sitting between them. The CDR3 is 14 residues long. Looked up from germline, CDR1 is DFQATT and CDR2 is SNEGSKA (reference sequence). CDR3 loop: CSAISGTDGYEQYF. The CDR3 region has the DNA TGCAGTGCCATATCCGGGACCGATGGTTACGAGCAGTACTTC.

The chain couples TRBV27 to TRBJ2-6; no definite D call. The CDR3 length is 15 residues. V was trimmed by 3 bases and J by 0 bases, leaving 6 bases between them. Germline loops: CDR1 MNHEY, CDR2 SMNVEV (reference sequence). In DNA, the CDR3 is TGTGCCAGCAGTTTGGGCCACTCTGGGGCCAACGTCCTGACTTTC. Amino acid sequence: CASSLGHSGANVLTF.

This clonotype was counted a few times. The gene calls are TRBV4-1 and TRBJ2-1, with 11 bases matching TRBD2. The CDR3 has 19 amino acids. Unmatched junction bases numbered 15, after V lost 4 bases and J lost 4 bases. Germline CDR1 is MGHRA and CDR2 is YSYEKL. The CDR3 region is CASSPRNRGGLAVYNEQFF. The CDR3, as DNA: TGCGCCAGCAGCCCCAGAAACCGGGGGGGACTAGCGGTTTACAATGAGCAGTTCTTC.

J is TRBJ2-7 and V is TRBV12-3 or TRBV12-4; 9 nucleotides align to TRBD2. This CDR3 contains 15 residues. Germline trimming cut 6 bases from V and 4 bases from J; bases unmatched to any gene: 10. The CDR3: CASSQRGSGRYEQYF. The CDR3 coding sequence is TGTGCCAGCAGCCAGCGGGGTAGCGGGAGATACGAGCAGTACTTC.

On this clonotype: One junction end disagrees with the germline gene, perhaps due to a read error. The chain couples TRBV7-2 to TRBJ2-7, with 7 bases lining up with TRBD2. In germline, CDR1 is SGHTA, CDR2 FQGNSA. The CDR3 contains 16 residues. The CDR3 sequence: CASSLAGGRSSNEQYF. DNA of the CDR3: TGTGCCAGCAGCTTAGCGGGCGGGAGAAGCTCCAACGAGCAGTACTTC.

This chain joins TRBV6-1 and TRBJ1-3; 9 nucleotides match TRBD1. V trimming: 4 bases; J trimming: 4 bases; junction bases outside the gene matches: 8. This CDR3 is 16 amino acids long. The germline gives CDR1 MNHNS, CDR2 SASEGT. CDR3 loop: CASSGLGTGTGNTIYF. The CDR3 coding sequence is TGTGCCAGCAGTGGACTGGGGACAGGGACAGGAAACACCATATATTTT.

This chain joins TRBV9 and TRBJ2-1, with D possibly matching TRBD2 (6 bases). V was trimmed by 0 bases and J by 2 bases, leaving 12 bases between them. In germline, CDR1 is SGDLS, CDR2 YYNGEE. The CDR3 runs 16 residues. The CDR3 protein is CASSVAGGEPYNEQFF. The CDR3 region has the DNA TGTGCCAGCAGCGTAGCAGGCGGGGAGCCCTACAATGAGCAGTTCTTC.

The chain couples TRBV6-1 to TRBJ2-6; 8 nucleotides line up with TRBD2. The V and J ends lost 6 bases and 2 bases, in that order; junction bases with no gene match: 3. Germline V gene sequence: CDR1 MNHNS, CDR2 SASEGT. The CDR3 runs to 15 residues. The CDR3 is CASRNSGTGANVLTF. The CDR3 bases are TGTGCCAGCAGGAATAGCGGGACTGGGGCCAACGTCCTGACTTTC.

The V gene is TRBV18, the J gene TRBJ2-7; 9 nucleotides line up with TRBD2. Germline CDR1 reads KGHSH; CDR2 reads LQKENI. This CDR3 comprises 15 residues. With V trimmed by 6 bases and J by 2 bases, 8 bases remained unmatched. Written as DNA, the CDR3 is TGTGCCAGCTCTCGTGAGCGGGAGGCCGCCTACGAGCAGTACTTC. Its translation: CASSREREAAYEQYF.

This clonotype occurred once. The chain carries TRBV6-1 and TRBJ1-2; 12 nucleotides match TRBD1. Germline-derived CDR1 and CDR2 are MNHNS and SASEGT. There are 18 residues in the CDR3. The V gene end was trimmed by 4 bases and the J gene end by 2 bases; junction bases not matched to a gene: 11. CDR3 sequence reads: CASSGGTGGILYNYGYTF. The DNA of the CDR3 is TGTGCCAGCAGTGGAGGGACAGGGGGCATACTCTACAACTATGGCTACACCTTC.